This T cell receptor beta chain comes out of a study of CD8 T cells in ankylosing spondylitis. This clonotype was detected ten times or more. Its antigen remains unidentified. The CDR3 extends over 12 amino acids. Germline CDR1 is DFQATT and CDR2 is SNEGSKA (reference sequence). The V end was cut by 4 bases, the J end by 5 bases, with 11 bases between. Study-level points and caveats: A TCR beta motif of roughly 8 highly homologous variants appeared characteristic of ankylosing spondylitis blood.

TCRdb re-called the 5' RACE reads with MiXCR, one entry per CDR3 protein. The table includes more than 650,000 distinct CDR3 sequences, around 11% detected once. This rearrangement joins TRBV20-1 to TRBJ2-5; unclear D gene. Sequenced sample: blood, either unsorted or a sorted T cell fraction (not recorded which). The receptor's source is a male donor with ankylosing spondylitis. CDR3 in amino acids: CSAIPTRETQYF. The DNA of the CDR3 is TGCAGTGCTATCCCCACACGGGAGACCCAGTACTTC.